The T cell receptor (beta chain) under discussion was sequenced for a study of T cell responses to AZD1222 COVID-19 vaccine. Findings of the study overall: Just a handful of AZD1222 recipients were seropositive at baseline. Clonal diversity may have been underestimated, and the donors were mostly white British, with more females than males.

Germline trimming cut 4 bases from V and 3 bases from J; bases unmatched to any gene: 9. Germline lookup yields CDR1 LGHDT and CDR2 YNNKEL (reference sequence). The CDR3 length is 16 residues. Libraries were prepared by immunoSEQ multiplex PCR; TCRdb keeps only in-frame clonotypes and omits some of them. The sample shows 140,000 to 150,000 clones, roughly nine tenths of them seen only once. Note on this clone: Its target is not known.

This chain joins TRBV3-1 (or the pseudogene TRBV3-2) and TRBJ1-1; 9 bases are shared with TRBD1. The sequencing used peripheral blood, collected 28 days after the second dose of the MenACWY control vaccine. This receptor was taken from an adult who received the MenACWY meningococcal vaccine as a control. Here the CDR3 DNA reads TGTGCCAGCAGCCGCGGGACAAACAGGGGGCACACTGAAGCTTTCTTT. Translation: CASSRGTNRGHTEAFF.